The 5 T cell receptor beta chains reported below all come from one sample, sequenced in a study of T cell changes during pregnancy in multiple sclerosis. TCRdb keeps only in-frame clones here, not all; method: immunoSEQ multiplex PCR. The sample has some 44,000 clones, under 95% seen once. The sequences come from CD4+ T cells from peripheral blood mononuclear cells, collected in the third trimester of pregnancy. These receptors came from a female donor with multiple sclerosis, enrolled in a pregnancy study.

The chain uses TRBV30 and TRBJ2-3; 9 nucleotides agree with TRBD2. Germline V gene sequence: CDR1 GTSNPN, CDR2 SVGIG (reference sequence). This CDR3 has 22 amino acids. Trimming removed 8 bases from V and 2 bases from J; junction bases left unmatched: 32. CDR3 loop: CALTIRVLSGSGGPSFTDTQYF. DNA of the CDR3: TGTGCCCTTACAATTCGAGTCCTTAGCGGGAGTGGGGGGCCTTCATTCACAGATACGCAGTATTTT.

In DNA form, the CDR3 reads TGTGCCAGCACGAAACTAGCGGGAGGCTTCAGCACAGATACGCAGTATTTT. Residues: CASTKLAGGFSTDTQYF. The chain has TRBV7-2 and TRBJ2-3; 12 bases match TRBD2. The V gene end was trimmed by 7 bases and the J gene end by 0 bases; junction bases not matched to a gene: 8. The CDR3 sequence is 17 residues long. Germline CDR1 SGHTA, CDR2 FQGNSA.

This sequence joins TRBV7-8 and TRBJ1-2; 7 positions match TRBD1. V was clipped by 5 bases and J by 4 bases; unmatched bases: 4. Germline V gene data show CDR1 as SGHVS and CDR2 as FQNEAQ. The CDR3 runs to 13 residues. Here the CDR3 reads CASSPRDSYGYTF. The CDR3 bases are TGTGCCAGCAGCCCCCGGGACAGCTATGGCTACACCTTC.

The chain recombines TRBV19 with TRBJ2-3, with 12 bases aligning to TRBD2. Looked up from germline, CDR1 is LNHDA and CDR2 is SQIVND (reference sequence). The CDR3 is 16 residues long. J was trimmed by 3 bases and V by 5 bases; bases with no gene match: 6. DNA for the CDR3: TGTGCCAGTAGTTTCCTAGCGGGAGGGCTTACAGATACGCAGTATTTT. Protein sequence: CASSFLAGGLTDTQYF.

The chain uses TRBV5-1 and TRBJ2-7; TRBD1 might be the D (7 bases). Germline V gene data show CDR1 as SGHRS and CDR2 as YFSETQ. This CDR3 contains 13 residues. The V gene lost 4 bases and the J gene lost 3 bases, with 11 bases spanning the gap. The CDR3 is CASSLQGGYEQYF. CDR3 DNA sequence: TGCGCCAGCAGCCTCCAGGGGGGCTACGAGCAGTACTTC.